This TCR beta chain was obtained from a study of beta chain features in type 1 diabetes (dated by TCRdb to the late 2010s). For the wider study: No differences in mean age, gender distribution, total cell number or subset yield were found between patients and healthy donors. The study compared TCRB repertoires of sorted circulating CD4+ T cell subsets between recently diagnosed type 1 diabetes patients and matched healthy donors. A total of 90 million to 130 million sorted cells were examined across all samples, and a strong correlation was observed between cell number per subset and RNA yield. Regulatory and stem cell-like memory subsets were obtained from only 8 patients and roughly 8 healthy donors, while naive and central memory subsets were obtained from all 28 donors.

Each donor gave one peripheral blood draw, averaging roughly 120 mL, which was collected into heparinised tubes. A BD FACSAria II and a panel including CD45RO, CCR7, CD25, CD127, CD95 and CD27 were used to sort naive, central memory, regulatory and stem cell-like memory CD4+ T cells. A purity above 95% was achieved for all sorted populations. PBMCs were isolated right away by Lymphoprep density gradient centrifugation and were stained directly, without culture. To minimize batch effects, samples were stained and sorted in pairs, one healthy donor with one patient per experiment. This clone came up a few times. This clone's antigen is unknown. Base qualities are not at hand, and no much larger clone is one base apart. Summary of the overall study and its limitations: The naive, central memory and regulatory TCRB repertoires appeared to resemble one another more closely among patients than among healthy donors. Because small numbers of individuals were included in the HLA sub-analyses, any influence of HLA type on TCRB rearrangement was left unresolved. Because cDNA rather than genomic DNA was sequenced, highly expressing activated cells could have been over-represented, although no difference in activation and CD3 levels was found between groups. At VDJ recombination sites, type 1 diabetes patients had fewer insertions and more deleted nucleotides, which implies abnormalities in thymic rearrangement. Shorter templates might be favored by PCR, yet because patient and control samples were amplified and corrected together, any such skew would affect both groups equally. Type 1 diabetes patients showed a moderate but significant shortening of TCRB CDR3 length in all four CD4+ subsets.

The entire isolated RNA was reverse transcribed using the High Capacity cDNA Reverse Transcription Kit, and thus expressed TCRB transcripts were sequenced. Naive, central memory and regulatory T cell samples underwent deep immunoSEQ sequencing, averaging about 3.57 million total reads per sample. Sorted cells were lysed in RLT buffer, and RNA was extracted using DNase-treated RNeasy Micro or Mini kits according to cell number. Each cell subset was processed separately to prevent cross-contamination, with patient and healthy donor samples processed together. The immunoSEQ multiplex PCR was used to amplify TCRB sequences from cDNA, generating 87-bp fragments that spanned the CDR3 region. Amplicons were sequenced on the Illumina HiSeq platform. The study's own analysis went as follows. Synthetic template baselines were used to correct PCR bias computationally, reads within Hamming distance 2 were collapsed, and singletons that could not be merged were discarded. Reads were aligned to IMGT to assign V, D and J genes, CDR3 length, and insertions or deletions at six rearrangement sites. Within each subset, clonotype counts were normalized to the number of sorted cells before true diversity and Gini coefficients were calculated with the tcR R package. The overlap coefficient, calculated on TCRB nucleotide sequences, was used to measure repertoire sharing. As a proxy for the pre-selection repertoire, out-of-frame TCRB sequences from naive cells were analyzed. Here the immuneACCESS table is served through TCRdb, limited to in-frame sequences with V and J called. Missing clones are a known gap in these copies; in checked studies unresolved V genes cover under half, and the rest lacks a known reason. V, J and clone size are taken as reported in that table, and D and trimming were inferred from the DNA itself. For this sample the table gives under 850,000 clones, of which roughly 13% were detected only once. The ten largest make up less than 0.025% of the sample.

The CDR1 and CDR2 encoded by the germline V gene are ENHRY and SYGVKD. Counted from cysteine to phenylalanine, this CDR3 has 15 amino acids. The only DNA kept is the CDR3, 45 bases in frame from the first base. Deletion took 2 bases off V and 5 bases off J, with a span of 12 bases between the germline ends. Sequencing was carried out using naive CD4+ T cells from blood. Taken with the paper, the label for cell subset or site translates to: true naive CD4+ T cells. The rearranged segments are TRBV10-3 and TRBJ2-2; TRBD1 is a possible D gene, resting on 5 matching bases. This receptor was identified in a man between 18 and 29 years old with type 1 diabetes. In nucleotides, the sequence is TGTGCCATCAGTGAGACGGCAGGGAATACCGGGGAGCTGTTTTTT. It specifies CAISETAGNTGELFF.